This T cell receptor beta chain was sequenced in a study of blood T cell repertoires in COVID-19. Across the study: Sites in the United States, Italy and Spain provided acute and convalescent COVID-19 samples.

Clones were sequenced by immunoSEQ multiplex PCR, and TCRdb holds only the in-frame ones, with some missing. This table has about 34,000 clones, 90% appearing once. Germline V gene sequence: CDR1 MDHEN, CDR2 SYDVKM. The ends lost 8 bases at V and 0 bases at J; junction bases unmatched: 6. This CDR3 is 16 amino acids long. This sequence joins TRBV28 and TRBJ1-4; 10 bases are shared with TRBD1. Sequencing was carried out using peripheral blood. This TCR came from a man older than 75 with acute or convalescent COVID-19. This CDR3 reads CASSGQGVATNEKLFF. The CDR3 region has the DNA TGTGCCAGCTCAGGACAGGGGGTTGCAACTAATGAAAAACTGTTTTTT. Together with reference TRBV28 and TRBJ1-4, the CDR3 gives the full variable domain: DVKVTQSSRYLVKRTGEKVFLECVQDMDHENMFWYRQDPGLGLRLIYFSYDVKMKEKGDIPEGYSVSREKKERFSLILESASTNQTSMYLCASSGQGVATNEKLFFGSGTQLSVL.